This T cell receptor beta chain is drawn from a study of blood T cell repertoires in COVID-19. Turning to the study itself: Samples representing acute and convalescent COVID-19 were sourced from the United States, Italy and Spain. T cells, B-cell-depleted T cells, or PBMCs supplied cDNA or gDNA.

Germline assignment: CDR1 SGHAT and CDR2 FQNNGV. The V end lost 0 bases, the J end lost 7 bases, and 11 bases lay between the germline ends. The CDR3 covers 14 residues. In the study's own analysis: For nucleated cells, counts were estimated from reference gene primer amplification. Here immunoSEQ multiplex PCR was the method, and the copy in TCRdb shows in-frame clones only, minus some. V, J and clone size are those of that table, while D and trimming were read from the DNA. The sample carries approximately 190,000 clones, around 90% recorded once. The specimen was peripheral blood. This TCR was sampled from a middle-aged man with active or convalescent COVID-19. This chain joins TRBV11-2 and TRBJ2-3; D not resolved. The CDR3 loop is CASSLDSPLHTQYF. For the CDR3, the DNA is TGTGCCAGCAGCTTAGATTCCCCCCTCCATACGCAGTATTTT.